This passage covers 29 T cell receptor beta chains from one sample sequenced in a study of cytomegalovirus exposure and HLA in healthy donors. Use of 60 Vbeta and 13 Jbeta primers characterized the PCR. Generated by immunoSEQ multiplex PCR, the TCRdb table keeps only in-frame clones and is missing some. The table shows 120,000 to 150,000 clones, with more than 60% occurring only once. Sequencing used PBMCs. The receptor set was obtained from a woman aged 45-59 years in good health and CMV-seropositive.

As to this clone: Other DNA sequences within the sample encode an identical CDR3. CDR3 in amino acids: CASRSGPGYEQYF. The CDR3, as DNA: TGTGCCAGCAGGAGCGGGCCTGGATACGAGCAGTACTTC. The chain carries TRBV6-5 and TRBJ2-7, with a weak D call TRBD2 (6 bases). V gave up 6 bases and J gave up 4 bases, with 13 bases separating them. Germline V lookup: CDR1 MNHEY, CDR2 SVGAGI. This CDR3 region has 13 residues.

The chain links TRBV11-3 to TRBJ2-1, with D perhaps matching TRBD2 (5 bases). Germline values: CDR1 SGHNT, CDR2 YENEEA. Between the trimmed V and J ends, which lost 0 bases and 0 bases, there was a span of 12 bases. This CDR3 has 17 amino acids. This CDR3 is CASSLDDYLSSYNEQFF. CDR3 sequence (DNA): TGTGCCAGCAGCTTAGATGACTACTTGAGCTCCTACAATGAGCAGTTCTTC.

The V gene is TRBV7-8, the J gene TRBJ2-7; a possible D gene is TRBD1 (6 bases). V lost 4 bases to trimming and J lost 0 bases, with 13 bases between them. From germline, CDR1 is SGHVS and CDR2 FQNEAQ. CDR3 length equals 15 residues. The CDR3 region has the DNA TGTGCCAGCAGCTACAGGACAGCCCACTCCTACGAGCAGTACTTC. It encodes CASSYRTAHSYEQYF.

The sample holds a few counts of this clone. The chain employs TRBV11-2 and TRBJ2-7; TRBD1 matches 7 bases. CDR1 is SGHAT and CDR2 is FQNNGV in the germline V gene. This CDR3 is built from 16 residues. V shed 5 bases, J shed 4 bases, and the junction held 14 bases outside the gene matches. Here the CDR3 DNA reads TGTGCCAGCAGCCCTATATCCCGACAGGGTGGGTACGAGCAGTACTTC. It codes for CASSPISRQGGYEQYF.

The chain has TRBV6-1 and TRBJ1-4; TRBD1 is a possible D gene (5 bases). The germline V gene has CDR1 MNHNS and CDR2 SASEGT. With 6 bases removed from V and 3 bases from J, the gap between germline ends came to 14 bases. The CDR3 runs to 15 residues. The chain's CDR3 is CASSISREANEKLFF. The CDR3 DNA sequence: TGTGCCAGCAGCATATCCAGGGAGGCTAATGAAAAACTGTTTTTT.

V is TRBV4-2 and J is TRBJ2-3, with TRBD2 matching 8 bases. This CDR3 spans 17 amino acids. The V segment lost 0 bases and the J segment 2 bases; nucleotides outside the gene matches: 7. The germline V gene encodes CDR1 LGHNA and CDR2 YNFKEQ. The CDR3 loop is CASSQDRQRGNTDTQYF. The CDR3 bases are TGTGCCAGCAGCCAAGATCGACAGCGGGGGAACACAGATACGCAGTATTTT.

The chain couples TRBV9 to TRBJ1-2, with 7 bases fitting TRBD1. The CDR3 is 15 residues long. The germline V gene has CDR1 SGDLS and CDR2 YYNGEE. Trimming removed 1 base from V and 2 bases from J; junction bases left unmatched: 5. CDR3 in amino acids: CASSVTPGGNYGYTF. The CDR3 region has the DNA TGTGCCAGCAGCGTAACCCCAGGGGGAAACTATGGCTACACCTTC.

This chain joins TRBV18 and TRBJ1-3, with D possibly matching TRBD1 (6 bases). The germline gives CDR1 KGHSH, CDR2 LQKENI. This CDR3 comprises 15 residues. V was trimmed by 1 base and J by 0 bases, leaving 7 bases between them. CDR3 DNA sequence: TGTGCCAGCTCACCACTACAGGGCTCTGGAAACACCATATATTTT. This encodes CASSPLQGSGNTIYF.

This clone was seen a handful of times. CDR3 sequence reads: CASSSAGSSPLHF. Here the CDR3 DNA reads TGTGCCAGCAGTTCAGCGGGTAGTTCACCCCTCCACTTT. The genes are TRBV27 and TRBJ1-6; no firm D call. The germline CDR1 and CDR2 sequences are MNHEY and SMNVEV (reference sequence). The CDR3 has 13 residues. Trimming stripped 4 bases from V and 9 bases from J, with 10 bases between.

This clone has only one observation. CDR3 residues: CAYGGAGTIYF. The CDR3 coding sequence is TGTGCCTACGGGGGGGCCGGCACCATATATTTT. The chain couples TRBV30 to TRBJ1-3; maybe TRBD1 (6 bases). This CDR3 contains 11 residues. The germline V gene encodes CDR1 GTSNPN and CDR2 SVGIG (reference sequence). V was cut by 7 bases and J by 9 bases, with 13 bases left in between.

The gene calls are TRBV5-1 and TRBJ2-2; a possible D gene is TRBD2 (6 bases). Germline CDR1 reads SGHRS; CDR2 reads YFSETQ. V lost 9 bases and J 8 bases, leaving 11 bases between the germline ends. This CDR3 comprises 11 residues. The CDR3 loop is CATGERGELFF. As DNA, the CDR3 is TGCGCCACGGGGGAGAGAGGGGAGCTGTTTTTT.

The chain recombines TRBV19 with TRBJ1-4, with no clear D. The germline CDR1 and CDR2 sequences are LNHDA and SQIVND (reference sequence). The V gene lost 5 bases and the J gene lost 0 bases, with 13 bases spanning the gap. CDR3 length: 16 residues. The CDR3 DNA is TGTGCCAGTAGTTCTCTAGGATCGGCAACTAATGAAAAACTGTTTTTT. It codes for CASSSLGSATNEKLFF.

This clone was found once. The chain carries TRBV7-9 and TRBJ2-3; D perhaps matches TRBD2 (6 bases). The germline V and J ends were trimmed by 10 bases and 0 bases, with 14 bases remaining between them. The CDR3 spans 14 residues. Per germline, CDR1 SEHNR and CDR2 FQNEAQ (reference sequence). The CDR3 is CAIKGLASTDTQYF. The CDR3 DNA follows: TGTGCCATCAAGGGACTTGCTAGCACAGATACGCAGTATTTT.

The genes are TRBV11-1 and TRBJ2-2, with TRBD1 matching 11 bases. V lost 4 bases and J lost 4; bases outside the gene matches: 14. The germline gives CDR1 SGHAT, CDR2 FQDESV (reference sequence). This CDR3 comprises 19 residues. In nucleotides, the CDR3 is TGTGCCAGCAGCTCCGACCGGGACAGGGGGTTCGAGGGCACCGGGGAGCTGTTTTTT. Translation gives CASSSDRDRGFEGTGELFF.

The CDR3 spells CASSQDRLAGGPWPYTQYF. The CDR3 bases are TGTGCCAGCAGCCAAGATCGCCTAGCGGGGGGGCCCTGGCCATATACGCAGTATTTT. The chain joins TRBV4-2 to TRBJ2-3; TRBD2 agrees at 12 bases. Germline V gives CDR1 LGHNA, CDR2 YNFKEQ. CDR3 length: 19 amino acids. V lost 0 bases, J lost 7 bases, and 14 bases stayed unmatched.

As to this clone: This specimen includes other DNA sequences encoding the same CDR3. The chain has TRBV7-2 and TRBJ1-1, with a tentative D call TRBD1 (5 bases). Germline loops: CDR1 SGHTA, CDR2 FQGNSA. Trimming took 5 bases from V and 1 from J, leaving 8 bases between them. There are 13 residues in the CDR3. Written as DNA, the CDR3 is TGTGCCAGCAGCGCGCAGGGGAACACTGAAGCTTTCTTT. It encodes CASSAQGNTEAFF.

This chain links TRBV6-5 with TRBJ2-3; tentative D call: TRBD1 (5 bases). The CDR3 consists of 12 residues. Per the germline V gene, CDR1 is MNHEY and CDR2 is SVGAGI. V lost 6 bases and J lost 7, with 11 bases in between. The CDR3 bases are TGTGCCAGCAGCCAGGGCCGGCATACGCAGTATTTT. Amino acids: CASSQGRHTQYF.

V gene TRBV29-1 combines with J gene TRBJ1-4; D is undetermined. Looked up from germline, CDR1 is SQVTM and CDR2 is ANQGSEA. Trimming removed 5 bases at V and 0 bases at J, with 7 bases between. This CDR3 is built from 13 residues. CDR3 sequence: CSVPGATNEKLFF. CDR3 nucleotide sequence: TGCAGCGTTCCCGGGGCAACTAATGAAAAACTGTTTTTT.

The rearrangement joins TRBV21-1 to TRBJ1-2. TRBV21-1 is flagged as a pseudogene. The CDR3 is 18 amino acids. The CDR3 sequence is CASSKVGGAGEANYGYTF. DNA for the CDR3: TGTGCCAGCAGCAAAGTGGGGGGGGCAGGAGAAGCTAACTATGGCTACACCTTC.

The chain recombines TRBV28 with TRBJ1-5; 9 bases match TRBD1. Germline V gives CDR1 MDHEN, CDR2 SYDVKM. The CDR3 sequence is 16 residues long. The V gene end was trimmed by 4 bases and the J gene end by 3 bases; junction bases not matched to a gene: 7. This chain's CDR3 is CASSSSGTGINQPQHF. The CDR3 bases are TGTGCCAGCAGTTCTTCCGGGACAGGGATCAATCAGCCCCAGCATTTT.

V and J are TRBV4-2 and TRBJ2-5, with D hard to call. V lost 1 base and J lost 4, with 7 bases in between. The CDR3 sequence is 13 residues long. Germline-derived CDR1 and CDR2 are LGHNA and YNFKEQ. The CDR3 here is CASSQVSRETQYF. The CDR3 DNA reads as TGTGCCAGCAGCCAAGTCTCTAGAGAGACCCAGTACTTC.

This chain uses TRBV4-3 with TRBJ2-2; TRBD1 matches at 9 bases. V lost 3 bases, J lost 4 bases, and 6 bases stayed unmatched. The length of the CDR3 is 16 residues. Germline-derived CDR1 and CDR2 are LGHNA and YSLEER. CDR3 loop: CASSHLQGALTGELFF. The CDR3 DNA follows: TGCGCCAGCAGCCACTTACAGGGGGCGCTCACCGGGGAGCTGTTTTTT.

CDR3 nucleotide sequence: TGTGCCACCAGCAACCGACAGGGCGCAGATACGCAGTATTTT. This sequence encodes CATSNRQGADTQYF. This chain connects TRBV15 to TRBJ2-3; 7 nucleotides agree with TRBD1. The CDR3 totals 14 residues. Trimming took 4 bases from V and 4 from J; bases not matched to a gene: 5. In germline, CDR1 is LNHNV, CDR2 YYDKDF (reference sequence).

The V gene is TRBV5-8, the J gene TRBJ1-4; no reliable D call. V lost 2 bases and J 7 bases, leaving 18 bases between the germline ends. The CDR3 is 16 residues long. CDR1 and CDR2 (germline): SGHTS, YDEGEE. CDR3 sequence: CASSFGNTAEGEKLFF. The CDR3 bases are TGTGCCAGCAGCTTCGGCAACACAGCTGAGGGTGAAAAACTGTTTTTT.

The chain recombines TRBV11-1 with TRBJ2-2; D unresolved. Germline loops: CDR1 SGHAT, CDR2 FQDESV (reference sequence). The CDR3 has 15 residues. Trimming pared 1 base from V and 3 bases from J, leaving 9 bases between. The CDR3 sequence is CASSLGFTDTGELFF. The CDR3, as DNA: TGTGCCAGCAGCTTAGGTTTCACGGACACCGGGGAGCTGTTTTTT.

V and J are TRBV7-9 and TRBJ1-4; 7 nucleotides match TRBD1. The CDR3 sequence is 17 residues long. Germline CDR1 reads SEHNR; CDR2 reads FQNEAQ (reference sequence). V lost 5 bases, J lost 5 bases, and 14 bases stayed unmatched. This CDR3 is CASSPRRFRDRNEKLFF. CDR3 sequence (DNA): TGTGCCAGCAGCCCCCGACGCTTCCGGGACAGAAATGAAAAACTGTTTTTT.

This clone appeared a few times. The chain links TRBV18 to TRBJ1-5; 10 bases agree with TRBD1. Germline values: CDR1 KGHSH, CDR2 LQKENI. Trimming removed 5 bases from V and 2 bases from J; junction bases left unmatched: 6. CDR3 size: 16 residues. CDR3 sequence: CASSSGTGEGNQPQHF. The CDR3 DNA sequence: TGTGCCAGCTCATCCGGGACAGGGGAAGGCAATCAGCCCCAGCATTTT.

This chain links TRBV7-8 with TRBJ1-2; D unresolved. The CDR3 has 13 residues. Germline V gene sequence: CDR1 SGHVS, CDR2 FQNEAQ. Trimming took off 1 base at V and 7 bases at J, with 10 bases between the two ends. The CDR3 DNA reads TGTGCCAGCAGCTTAGAAGAGGAGGGTGGCTACACCTTC. Amino acid sequence: CASSLEEEGGYTF.

This sequence joins TRBV7-9 and TRBJ2-1; 7 nucleotides agree with TRBD2. The V gene's germline CDR1 is SEHNR and CDR2 FQNEAQ (reference sequence). Trimming cost V 1 base and J 9 bases; bases outside gene matches: 3. The CDR3 is made up of 13 amino acids. Here the CDR3 reads CASSLDRTSEQFF. CDR3 coding DNA: TGTGCCAGCAGCTTAGATCGGACTAGTGAGCAGTTCTTC.